This TCR beta chain was found in a study of spatial heterogeneity in lung cancer. TCRdb itself ran the 5' RACE reads through MiXCR, one entry per CDR3 protein. This table holds 39,000 or so distinct CDR3 sequences, 3.1% found once. This clonotype occurred many times. This CDR3 has 14 amino acids. V lost 4 bases to trimming and J lost 0 bases, with 10 bases between them. Looked up from germline, CDR1 is LGHDT and CDR2 is YNNKEL (reference sequence). Time point specified: sample taken at primary tumor resection. Sequences were derived from normal lung tissue next to the tumor, sampled at surgery. J is TRBJ2-7 and V is TRBV3-1; the D gene is possibly TRBD1 (6 bases). The origin of this receptor is a male donor with early-stage non-small cell lung cancer. CDR3 coding DNA: TGTGCCAGCAGCCTACAGGGAAGCTCCTACGAGCAGTACTTC. Translated, it gives CASSLQGSSYEQYF.